The entry below gives a single T cell receptor (beta chain) sequence along with its context. Its target is not known. This sample is drawn from a study of shared clonotypes between healthy human individuals. Study-wide results and caveats: Only blood was sampled, and tissue TCR repertoires likely differ from blood ones.

Generated by immunoSEQ multiplex PCR, the TCRdb table keeps only in-frame clones and is missing some. The data show a few hundred thousand clones, 70% to 85% seen once. Germline V gives CDR1 MGHRA, CDR2 YSYEKL. V lost 4 bases to trimming and J lost 3 bases, with 10 bases between them. CDR3 length: 13 residues. Sequenced sample: PBMCs. The chain carries TRBV4-1 and TRBJ2-7; possible D gene TRBD2, 5 bases. This TCR came from a woman in her 40s in good health. Some clones in this sample may be carry-over from other donors' samples. CDR3 nucleotide sequence: TGCGCCAGCAGCCGAGGGAGTTACTACGAGCAGTACTTC. Its translation is CASSRGSYYEQYF.